Reported below is one TCR beta chain. Its target is not known. These data come from a study of T cell repertoires in cytomegalovirus infection. Study at large: Selected CMV epitopes included recently identified HLA-C-restricted ones as well as well-studied HLA-B-restricted ones. CMV infection plus the matching HLA type was flagged by public TCR beta signatures. Notes on the study in general: There were HLA-C-restricted CMV-specific TCR beta clonotypes dominating the ex vivo response. Carriers of CMV plus the relevant HLA were identified by cumulative public TCR beta family frequency.

Germline CDR1 SGHTA, CDR2 FQGNSA. V dropped 4 bases and J dropped 0; count of bases not matched to a gene: 5. This CDR3 is 15 amino acids long. Using its own MiXCR run on the reads, TCRdb lists one record per CDR3 protein. The sample carries about a million distinct CDR3 sequences, about 33% recorded once. Here the sequenced sample was cultured CD8+ T cells from PBMCs, taken from culture after CMV antigen stimulation. The clonotype was recovered from a human donor in good health (CMV status not recorded). Some clones in this sample may be carry-over from other donors' samples. The rearrangement joins TRBV7-2 to TRBJ1-1, with TRBD1 matching over 7 bases. In DNA form, the CDR3 reads TGTGCCAGCAGCTCAGTAGGGGGCCTGAACACTGAAGCTTTCTTT. It yields the protein CASSSVGGLNTEAFF.